This T cell receptor (beta chain) was documented in a study of T cell responses to AZD1222 COVID-19 vaccine. CDR1 is MGHDK, CDR2 SYGVNS, per germline. The CDR3 length is 16 residues. Losses at the gene ends were 4 bases for V and 1 base for J; bases not matched to a gene: 2. Profiling relied on immunoSEQ multiplex PCR, and the TCRdb table lists in-frame clones only, not all of them. This sample has fewer than 120,000 clones; roughly nine tenths occur once, and the top ten carry roughly 3.2%. The chain carries TRBV25-1 and TRBJ1-4; 11 positions match TRBD1. The source of this sequence is an adult in good health. The specimen comprised peripheral blood, sampled on day 0 of AZD1222 vaccination. The chain's CDR3 is CASSVGQGGTNEKLFF. Written as DNA, the CDR3 is TGTGCCAGCAGTGTGGGACAGGGGGGAACTAATGAAAAACTGTTTTTT.